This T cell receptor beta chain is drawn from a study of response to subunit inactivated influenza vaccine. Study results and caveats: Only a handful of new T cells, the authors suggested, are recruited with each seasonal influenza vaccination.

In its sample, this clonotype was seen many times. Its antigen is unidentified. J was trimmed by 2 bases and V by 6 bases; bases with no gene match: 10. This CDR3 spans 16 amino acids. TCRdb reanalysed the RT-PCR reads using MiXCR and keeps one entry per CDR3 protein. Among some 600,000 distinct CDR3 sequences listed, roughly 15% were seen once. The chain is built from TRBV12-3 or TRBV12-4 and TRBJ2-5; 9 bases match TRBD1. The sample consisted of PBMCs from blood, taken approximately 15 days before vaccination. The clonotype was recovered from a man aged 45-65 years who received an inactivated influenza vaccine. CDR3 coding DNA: TGTGCCAGCAGCCCAACCGGGACAGGGCCTCAAGAGACCCAGTACTTC. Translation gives CASSPTGTGPQETQYF.